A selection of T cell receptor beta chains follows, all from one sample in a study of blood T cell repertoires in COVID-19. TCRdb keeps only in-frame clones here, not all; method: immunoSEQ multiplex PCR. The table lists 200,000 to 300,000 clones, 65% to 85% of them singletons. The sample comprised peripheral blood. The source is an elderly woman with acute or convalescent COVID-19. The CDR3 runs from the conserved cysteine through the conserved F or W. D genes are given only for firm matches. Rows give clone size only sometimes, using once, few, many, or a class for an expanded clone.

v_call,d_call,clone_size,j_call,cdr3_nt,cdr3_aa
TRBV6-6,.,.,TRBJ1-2,TGTGCCAGCAGTTACTCGGGGGGAGCTAACTATGGCTACACCTTC,CASSYSGGANYGYTF
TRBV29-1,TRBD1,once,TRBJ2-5,TGCAGCGTTGAGGAGACAGGGGAAGAGACCCAGTACTTC,CSVEETGEETQYF
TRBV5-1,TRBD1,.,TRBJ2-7,TGCGCCAGCAGCTCCTCGGGGACAGGGGCAGAGGAGCAGTACTTC,CASSSSGTGAEEQYF
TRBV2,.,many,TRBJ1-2,TGTGCCAGCTTTCGTTATGCGAACTATGGCTACACCTTC,CASFRYANYGYTF
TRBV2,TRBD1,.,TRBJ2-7,TGTGCCAGCAGGAGGACAGGGATTAACTACGAGCAGTACTTC,CASRRTGINYEQYF
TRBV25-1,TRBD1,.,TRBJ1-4,TGTGCCAGCGGACAGGGCGCCACTCACTCTAATGAAAAACTGTTTTTT,CASGQGATHSNEKLFF
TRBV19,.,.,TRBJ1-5,TGTGCCAGTAGTATAGGTCAGGGGACCAATCAGCCCCAGCATTTT,CASSIGQGTNQPQHF
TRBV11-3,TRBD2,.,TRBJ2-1,TGTGCCAGCAGCCATGAAGGACTAGCCAGAAATGAGCAGTTCTTC,CASSHEGLARNEQFF
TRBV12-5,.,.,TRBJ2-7,TGTGCTAGTGGCCCGGACTTTACCTACGAGCAGTACTTC,CASGPDFTYEQYF
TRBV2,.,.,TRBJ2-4,TGTGCCAGCAGTGCTTTGGAGGGCAGTATTCAGTACTTC,CASSALEGSIQYF
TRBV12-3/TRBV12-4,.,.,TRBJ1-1,TGTGCCAGCGTAGGAGGGTGGGCCACTGAAGCTTTCTTT,CASVGGWATEAFF